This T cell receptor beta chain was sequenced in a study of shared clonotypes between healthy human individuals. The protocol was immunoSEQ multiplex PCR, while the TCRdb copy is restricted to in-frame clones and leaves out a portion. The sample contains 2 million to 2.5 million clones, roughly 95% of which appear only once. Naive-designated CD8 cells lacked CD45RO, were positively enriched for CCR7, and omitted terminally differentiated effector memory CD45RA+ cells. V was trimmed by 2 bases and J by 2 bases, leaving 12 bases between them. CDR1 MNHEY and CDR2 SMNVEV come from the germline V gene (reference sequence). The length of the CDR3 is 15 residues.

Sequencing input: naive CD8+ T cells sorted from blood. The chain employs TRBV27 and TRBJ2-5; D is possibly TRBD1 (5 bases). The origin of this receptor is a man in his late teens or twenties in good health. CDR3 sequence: CASSLGSGWQETQYF. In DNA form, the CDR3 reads TGTGCCAGCAGTTTAGGCTCAGGGTGGCAAGAGACCCAGTACTTC.